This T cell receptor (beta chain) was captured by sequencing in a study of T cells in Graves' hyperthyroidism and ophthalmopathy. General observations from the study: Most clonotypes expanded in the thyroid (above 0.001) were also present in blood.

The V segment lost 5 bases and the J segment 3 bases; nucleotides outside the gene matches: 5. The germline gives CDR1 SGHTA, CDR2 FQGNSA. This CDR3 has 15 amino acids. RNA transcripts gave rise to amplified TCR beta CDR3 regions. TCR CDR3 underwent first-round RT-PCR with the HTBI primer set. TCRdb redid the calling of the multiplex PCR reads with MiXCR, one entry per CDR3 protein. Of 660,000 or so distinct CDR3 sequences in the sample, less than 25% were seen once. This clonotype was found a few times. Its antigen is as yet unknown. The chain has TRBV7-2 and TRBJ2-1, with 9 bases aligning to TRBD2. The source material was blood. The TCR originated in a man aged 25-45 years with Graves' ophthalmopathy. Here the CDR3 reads CASSGSGSFYNEQFF. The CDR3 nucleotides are TGTGCCAGCAGCGGTAGCGGGAGCTTCTACAATGAGCAGTTCTTC.